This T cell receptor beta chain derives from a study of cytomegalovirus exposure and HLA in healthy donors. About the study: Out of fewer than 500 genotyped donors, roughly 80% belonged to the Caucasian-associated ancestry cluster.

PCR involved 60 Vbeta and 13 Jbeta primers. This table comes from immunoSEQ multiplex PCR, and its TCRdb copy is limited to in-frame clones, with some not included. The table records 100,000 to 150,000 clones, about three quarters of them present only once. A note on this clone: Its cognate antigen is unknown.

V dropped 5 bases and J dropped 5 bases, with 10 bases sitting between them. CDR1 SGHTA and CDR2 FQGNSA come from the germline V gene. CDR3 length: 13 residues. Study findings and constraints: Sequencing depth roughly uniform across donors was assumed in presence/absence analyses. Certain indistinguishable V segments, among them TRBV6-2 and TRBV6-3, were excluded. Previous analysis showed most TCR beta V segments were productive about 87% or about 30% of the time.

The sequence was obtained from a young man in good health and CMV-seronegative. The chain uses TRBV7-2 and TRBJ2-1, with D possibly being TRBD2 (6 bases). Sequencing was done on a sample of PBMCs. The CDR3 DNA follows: TGTGCCAGCAGCCCGGGACTGGACAATGAGCAGTTCTTC. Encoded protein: CASSPGLDNEQFF. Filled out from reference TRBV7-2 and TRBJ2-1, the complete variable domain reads GAGVSQSPSNKVTEKGKDVELRCDPISGHTALYWYRQSLGQGLEFLIYFQGNSAPDKSGLPSDRFSAERTGGSVSTLTIQRTQQEDSAVYLCASSPGLDNEQFFGPGTRLTVL.